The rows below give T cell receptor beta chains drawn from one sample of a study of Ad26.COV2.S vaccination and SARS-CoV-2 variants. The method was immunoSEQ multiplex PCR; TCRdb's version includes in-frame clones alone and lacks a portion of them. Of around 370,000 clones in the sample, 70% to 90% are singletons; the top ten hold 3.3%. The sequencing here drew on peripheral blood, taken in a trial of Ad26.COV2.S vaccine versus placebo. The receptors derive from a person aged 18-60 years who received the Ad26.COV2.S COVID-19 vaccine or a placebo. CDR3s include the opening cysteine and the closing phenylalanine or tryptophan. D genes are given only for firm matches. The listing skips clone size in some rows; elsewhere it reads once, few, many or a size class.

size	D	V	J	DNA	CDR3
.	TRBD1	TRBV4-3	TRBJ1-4	TGCGCCAGCAGCCCCGGGACAGTGAGTAATGAAAAACTGTTTTTT	CASSPGTVSNEKLFF
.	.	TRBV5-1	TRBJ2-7	TGCGCCAGCAGCCCGGGGGACACTTTAACCTCCTACGAGCAGTACTTC	CASSPGDTLTSYEQYF
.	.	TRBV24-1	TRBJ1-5	TGTGCCGCTTATGTGCTTGGACAAATCAATCAGCCCCAGCATTTT	CAAYVLGQINQPQHF
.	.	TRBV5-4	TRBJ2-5	TGTGCCAGCAGCTTGGGGTGGGAGACCCAGTACTTC	CASSLGWETQYF
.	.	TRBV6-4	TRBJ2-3	TGTGCCAGCAGTGAGGGGGAAACCACAGATACGCAGTATTTT	CASSEGETTDTQYF
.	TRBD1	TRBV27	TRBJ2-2	TGTGCCAGCAGACTCATCCAGGGGGTGAACACCGGGGAGCTGTTTTTT	CASRLIQGVNTGELFF
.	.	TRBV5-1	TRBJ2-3	TGCGCCAGCAGCTTCTTCGCAGGGAGCACAGATACGCAGTATTTT	CASSFFAGSTDTQYF
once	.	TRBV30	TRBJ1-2	TGTGCCTGGAGTGCCCCAGGGAAGAGTGGCTACACCTTC	CAWSAPGKSGYTF
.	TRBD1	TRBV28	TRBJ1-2	TGTGCCAGCAGCCTTCTAAAGGACAGGGATTATGGCTACACCTTC	CASSLLKDRDYGYTF
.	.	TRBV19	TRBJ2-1	TGTGCCAGTAGTAGAGATTCCGGCTCCTACAATGAGCAGTTCTTC	CASSRDSGSYNEQFF
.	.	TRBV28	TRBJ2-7	TGTGCCAGCAGTTTATCCCCCAGGGGCTGGGCGGGACTGCCGGAAACTCCCTACGAGCAGTACTTC	CASSLSPRGWAGLPETPYEQYF
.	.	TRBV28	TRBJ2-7	TGTGCCAGCAGCTGGGACTCCACCTACGAGCAGTACTTC	CASSWDSTYEQYF
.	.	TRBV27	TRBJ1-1	TGTGCCAGCAGATCCGCCCTTAGTGAAAAGTACCTTGAAGCTTTCTTT	CASRSALSEKYLEAFF
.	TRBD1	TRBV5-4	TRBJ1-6	TGTGCCAGCAGCCCGCGGACAGGGCAGTCCCTCCACTTT	CASSPRTGQSLHF
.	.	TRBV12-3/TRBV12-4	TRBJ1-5	TGTGCCAGCAGATTGGGGGGTCAGCCCCAGCATTTT	CASRLGGQPQHF
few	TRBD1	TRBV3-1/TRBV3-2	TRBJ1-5	TGTGCCAGCAGCCCAAGGACAGGGGTAAGCAATCAGCCCCAGCATTTT	CASSPRTGVSNQPQHF
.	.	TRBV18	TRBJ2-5	TGTGCCAGCTCACCACCTCCGGGGGTCGCCGTTGTGGACCAGTACTTC	CASSPPPGVAVVDQYF
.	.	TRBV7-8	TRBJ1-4	TGTGCCAGCAGCCGCTTTTTACAGGGAGAAGAAAAACTGTTTTTT	CASSRFLQGEEKLFF